This T cell receptor beta chain originates from a study of T cells after yellow fever vaccination. Study background: For low cell numbers, libraries were made with SMART-Seq v4 Ultra Low Input. Regarding the study as a whole: It was a weaker secondary response, yet one that peaked faster, at day 5 versus 15.

TCRdb recomputed calls from the 5' RACE reads with MiXCR, one row per CDR3 protein. In the table there are around 340,000 distinct CDR3 sequences, under 15% of which are singletons. On this clonotype itself: The target antigen is unknown.

J gave up 2 bases and V 5 bases, and 15 bases lay outside the gene matches. The CDR3 totals 18 residues. Germline V lookup: CDR1 MNHEY, CDR2 SVGAGI. The chain links TRBV6-5 to TRBJ1-5, with 7 bases fitting TRBD1. The sequencing used CD4+ T cells sorted from PBMCs, collected 15 days after the yellow fever booster vaccination. This clonotype originated in a man younger than 35 who received the YFV17D yellow fever vaccine. In DNA form, the CDR3 reads TGTGCCAGCAGTGGAGACAGGGCTAGCGGGCATGGCAATCAGCCCCAGCATTTT. Protein product: CASSGDRASGHGNQPQHF.